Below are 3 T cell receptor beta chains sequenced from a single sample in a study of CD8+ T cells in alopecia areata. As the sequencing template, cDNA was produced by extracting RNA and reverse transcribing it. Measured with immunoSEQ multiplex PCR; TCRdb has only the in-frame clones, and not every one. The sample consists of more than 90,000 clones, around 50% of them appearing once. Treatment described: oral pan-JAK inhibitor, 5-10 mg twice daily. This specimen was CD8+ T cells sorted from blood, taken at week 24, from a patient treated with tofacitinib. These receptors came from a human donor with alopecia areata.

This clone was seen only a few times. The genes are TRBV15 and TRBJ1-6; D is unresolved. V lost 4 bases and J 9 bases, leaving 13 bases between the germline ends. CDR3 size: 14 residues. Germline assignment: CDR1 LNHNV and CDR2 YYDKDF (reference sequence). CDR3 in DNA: TGTGCCACCAGCATCATCCTCATGGGTTCACCCCTCCACTTT. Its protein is CATSIILMGSPLHF.

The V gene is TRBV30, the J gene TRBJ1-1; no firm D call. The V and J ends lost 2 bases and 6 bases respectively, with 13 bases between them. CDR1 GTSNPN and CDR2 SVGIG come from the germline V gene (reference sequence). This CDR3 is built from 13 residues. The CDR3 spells CAWSLDLKAEAFF. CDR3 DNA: TGTGCCTGGAGTCTAGACCTTAAGGCTGAAGCTTTCTTT.

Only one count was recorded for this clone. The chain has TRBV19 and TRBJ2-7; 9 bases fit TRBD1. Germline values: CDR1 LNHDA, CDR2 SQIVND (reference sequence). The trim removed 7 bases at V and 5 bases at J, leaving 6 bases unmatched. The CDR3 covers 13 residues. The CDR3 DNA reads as TGTGCCAGTAATTTGGGACAGGGAGACGAGCAGTACTTC. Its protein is CASNLGQGDEQYF.